Here is one T cell receptor beta chain with its context. This entry belongs to a study of OX40 agonist ivuxolimab in advanced cancers. Data came from immunoSEQ multiplex PCR; TCRdb stores just in-frame clones and leaves some out. The profile covers tens of thousands of clones, with around four fifths appearing a single time and 21% taken by the ten largest. From germline, CDR1 is SGHTS and CDR2 YDEGEE. This CDR3 region has 14 residues. V lost 0 bases to trimming and J lost 8 bases; unmatched junction nucleotides: 3. This chain links TRBV5-8 with TRBJ2-1; 9 bases match TRBD1. The sample was CD4+ or CD8+ T cells sorted from blood, taken in a trial of the OX40 agonist ivuxolimab. This receptor was identified in an adult with an advanced solid tumor such as melanoma, head and neck, liver or kidney cancer. CDR3 nucleotide sequence: TGTGCCAGCAGCTTGGCCGGGACAGGGTATGAGCAGTTCTTC. Translating gives CASSLAGTGYEQFF.